What follows are 20 T cell receptor beta chains derived from one specimen sequenced in a study of T-cell reconstitution after alpha-beta-depleted transplantation in children. Preparation of the TCRbeta library involved a method that used unique molecular identifiers. From the PCR reads, TCRdb called clonotypes with MiXCR, one entry per CDR3 protein. Among hundreds of thousands of distinct CDR3 sequences listed, roughly an eighth were seen once. This specimen consisted of PBMCs from the stem cell graft donor, obtained from the stem cell graft. Receptors were obtained from a human donor who donated a stem cell graft to a child with combined immunodeficiency.

This chain uses TRBV12-3 or TRBV12-4 with TRBJ1-5, with TRBD1 matching over 9 bases. The CDR3 covers 23 residues. V trimming: 0 bases; J trimming: 2 bases; junction bases outside the gene matches: 23. The CDR3 DNA reads TGTGCCAGCAGTTTAGCCCCCGGGGTTCCGGACAGGGGACGTTCGGGAGGCAATCAGCCCCAGCATTTT. Translation: CASSLAPGVPDRGRSGGNQPQHF.

This clonotype was observed a few times. This sequence joins TRBV7-2 and TRBJ2-1, with 9 nucleotides matching TRBD2. Germline lookup yields CDR1 SGHTA and CDR2 FQGNSA. V was clipped by 5 bases and J by 9 bases; unmatched bases: 11. The CDR3 sequence is 15 residues long. The CDR3 here is CASSDTGTSPFEQFF. CDR3 nucleotide sequence: TGTGCCAGCAGCGACACCGGGACTAGCCCGTTTGAGCAGTTCTTC.

This clonotype occurred many times. J is TRBJ2-2 and V is TRBV7-2, with D tentatively TRBD1 (5 bases). This CDR3 region has 16 residues. The germline V gene encodes CDR1 SGHTA and CDR2 FQGNSA. V lost 4 bases, J lost 3 bases, and 15 bases lay in between. Here the CDR3 DNA reads TGTGCCAGCAGCTCCGGACACTTCATATACACCGGGGAGCTGTTTTTT. Its protein product is CASSSGHFIYTGELFF.

This clonotype was detected many times. The V gene is TRBV7-3, the J gene TRBJ2-1, with D perhaps being TRBD1 or TRBD2 (5 bases each). The CDR3 has 13 residues. Germline V gene sequence: CDR1 SGHTA, CDR2 FQGTGA. Trimming removed 4 bases at V and 5 bases at J, with 9 bases between. The CDR3 region has the DNA TGTGCCAGCAGCTGGGGACCAAACAATGAGCAGTTCTTC. It specifies CASSWGPNNEQFF.

This clonotype was observed many times. This chain connects TRBV5-1 to TRBJ2-1, with 8 bases fitting TRBD2. Germline V lookup: CDR1 SGHRS, CDR2 YFSETQ. Trimming removed 5 bases from V and 7 bases from J; junction bases left unmatched: 8. This CDR3 is 14 amino acids long. CDR3 nucleotide sequence: TGCGCCAGCAGTGGCGGGGGGCTTAGTAATGAGCAGTTCTTC. It translates to CASSGGGLSNEQFF.

This clonotype has a handful of counts. This chain joins TRBV9 and TRBJ2-5; D unclear. Trimming removed 3 bases from V and 4 bases from J, with 13 bases in between. From germline, CDR1 is SGDLS and CDR2 YYNGEE. The CDR3 sequence is 14 residues long. The CDR3 nucleotides are TGTGCCAGCAGCGGAACTGGGTTCCGAGAGACCCAGTACTTC. This gives the protein CASSGTGFRETQYF. Supplemented by reference TRBV9 and TRBJ2-5, the full variable domain reads DSGVTQTPKHLITATGQRVTLRCSPRSGDLSVYWYQQSLDQGLQFLIQYYNGEERAKGNILERFSAQQFPDLHSELNLSSLELGDSALYFCASSGTGFRETQYFGPGTRLLVL.

This clonotype has at least ten counts. The J gene is TRBJ2-1, the V gene TRBV5-5; D is undetermined. This CDR3 region has 16 residues. Germline V gene data show CDR1 as SGHKS and CDR2 as YYEKEE (reference sequence). V was pared by 3 bases and J by 9 bases, with 22 bases between. CDR3 amino acids: CASSWALGPIGGEQFF. CDR3 sequence (DNA): TGTGCCAGCAGCTGGGCCCTAGGACCGATAGGCGGTGAGCAGTTCTTC.

In its sample, this clonotype was seen many times. The V gene is TRBV20-1, the J gene TRBJ2-1; perhaps D is TRBD1 or TRBD2 (6 bases each). CDR1 is DFQATT, CDR2 SNEGSKA, per germline (reference sequence). Trimming pared 5 bases from V and 3 bases from J, leaving 14 bases between. CDR3 length equals 14 residues. CDR3 sequence (DNA): TGCAGTGCTCGGGTCGGGGGCTTCTACAATGAGCAGTTCTTC. Amino acids: CSARVGGFYNEQFF.

This clonotype was found many times. This rearrangement joins TRBV20-1 to TRBJ2-3; perhaps TRBD2 as D (5 bases). CDR1 is DFQATT, CDR2 SNEGSKA, per germline (reference sequence). V lost 6 bases to trimming and J lost 5 bases, with 18 bases between them. The CDR3 runs to 14 residues. CDR3 nucleotides: TGCAGTGCCTACGTAGGACGAGGAGGAGATACGCAGTATTTT. Protein sequence: CSAYVGRGGDTQYF.

This clonotype has ten or more counts. The chain links TRBV12-3 or TRBV12-4 to TRBJ2-3, with a tentative D call TRBD2 (5 bases). The CDR3 is made up of 14 amino acids. The V end was cut by 3 bases, the J end by 7 bases, with 14 bases between. In nucleotides, the CDR3 is TGTGCCAGCAGTTTTTGGCGGAGGAGGTATACGCAGTATTTT. Translated: CASSFWRRRYTQYF.

The genes are TRBV6-1 and TRBJ1-5; 10 bases fit TRBD1. This CDR3 is built from 15 residues. Germline V lookup: CDR1 MNHNS, CDR2 SASEGT. Losses at the gene ends were 6 bases for V and 4 bases for J; bases not matched to a gene: 6. The CDR3 loop reads CASSETGGLNQPQHF. In DNA, the CDR3 is TGTGCCAGCAGCGAGACAGGGGGCCTTAATCAGCCCCAGCATTTT.

The gene calls are TRBV12-3 or TRBV12-4 and TRBJ2-3; D uncertain. This CDR3 region has 14 residues. The ends were cut back, 5 bases at V and 0 bases at J, with 9 bases in the middle. CDR3 sequence: CASSMAASTDTQYF. The CDR3 DNA is TGTGCCAGCAGTATGGCGGCTAGCACAGATACGCAGTATTTT.

This chain connects TRBV27 to TRBJ2-5; D gene uncertain. The germline gives CDR1 MNHEY, CDR2 SMNVEV (reference sequence). This CDR3 has 15 amino acids. V was cut by 4 bases and J by 3 bases, with 15 bases left in between. The CDR3 region is CASSSFGPYKETQYF. The DNA for the CDR3 is TGTGCCAGCAGTTCCTTTGGGCCCTACAAAGAGACCCAGTACTTC.

The chain employs TRBV12-3 or TRBV12-4 and TRBJ2-1; D is possibly TRBD2 (6 bases). V gave up 6 bases and J gave up 1 base, with 19 bases separating them. The CDR3 loop spans 17 amino acids. CDR3 residues: CASRGGSGTPSYNEQFF. CDR3 nucleotide sequence: TGTGCCAGCAGGGGGGGTTCCGGGACGCCTTCCTACAATGAGCAGTTCTTC.

The V and J genes are TRBV20-1 and TRBJ2-3, with TRBD2 matching 7 bases. Per germline, CDR1 DFQATT and CDR2 SNEGSKA (reference sequence). V was clipped by 0 bases and J by 0 bases; unmatched bases: 6. CDR3 length: 16 amino acids. CDR3 residues: CSARDSDSGSTDTQYF. CDR3 bases: TGCAGTGCTAGAGATAGTGATAGCGGGAGCACAGATACGCAGTATTTT.

This clonotype was counted between two and nine times. V usage is TRBV12-3 or TRBV12-4 and J usage is TRBJ2-1, with 9 positions matching TRBD2. Trimming cost V 3 bases and J 8 bases; bases outside gene matches: 11. The CDR3 is 16 residues long. This chain's CDR3 is CASSFLPGTSSDEQFF. Written as DNA, the CDR3 is TGTGCCAGCAGTTTTCTGCCCGGGACTAGCTCAGATGAGCAGTTCTTC.

V is TRBV12-3 or TRBV12-4 and J is TRBJ1-1; no clear D. V shed 3 bases and J shed 5 bases, with 10 bases lying between them. The CDR3 is 13 residues long. DNA of the CDR3: TGTGCCAGCAGTTTCGGTCCTCTTACTGAAGCTTTCTTT. This encodes CASSFGPLTEAFF.

In its sample, this clonotype was seen a few times. The rearrangement uses TRBV27 and TRBJ2-7; 11 bases match TRBD1. V gave up 1 base and J gave up 5 bases; unmatched junction bases: 4. CDR3 length equals 15 residues. Germline V gene sequence: CDR1 MNHEY, CDR2 SMNVEV (reference sequence). The CDR3 region has the DNA TGTGCCAGCAGTTTATGGACAGGGGGCGGCGACGAGCAGTACTTC. This codes for CASSLWTGGGDEQYF.

This clonotype has at least ten counts. This sequence joins TRBV7-9 and TRBJ2-1; D not resolved. The CDR3 contains 15 residues. Germline CDR1 is SEHNR and CDR2 is FQNEAQ (reference sequence). V lost 5 bases and J 7 bases, leaving 18 bases between the germline ends. CDR3 nucleotides: TGTGCCAGCAGCCCCCCGATACAGCCCTTAAATGAGCAGTTCTTC. The encoded protein is CASSPPIQPLNEQFF.

Only a few counts were recorded for this clonotype. The V and J genes are TRBV10-3 and TRBJ2-7; possibly TRBD1 for D (6 bases). Germline V gives CDR1 ENHRY, CDR2 SYGVKD. Trimming pared 2 bases from V and 3 bases from J, leaving 11 bases between. The CDR3 has 14 residues. In nucleotides, the CDR3 is TGTGCCATCAGTGAGGGGTACAGGGTCTACGAGCAGTACTTC. Residues: CAISEGYRVYEQYF.